Shown below are 3 T cell receptor beta chains from a single sample sequenced in a study of cytomegalovirus exposure and HLA in healthy donors. PCR involved 60 Vbeta and 13 Jbeta primers. Produced via immunoSEQ multiplex PCR; TCRdb's table is partial and in-frame only. The sample yields 75,000 or so clones, approximately 81% seen once. The sequenced sample was PBMCs. These receptors were collected from a woman between 25 and 40 years old in good health and CMV-seropositive.

This sequence joins TRBV28 and TRBJ1-2; D ambiguous. Deletions cut 3 bases from V and 1 base from J, with 12 bases between. CDR3 length: 15 residues. Germline assignment: CDR1 MDHEN and CDR2 SYDVKM. DNA for the CDR3: TGTGCCAGCAGTTTGCCCTACGACTTTAACTATGGCTACACCTTC. Translation: CASSLPYDFNYGYTF.

This rearrangement joins TRBV30 to TRBJ1-3, with D unresolved. CDR3 length: 15 residues. The germline CDR1 and CDR2 sequences are GTSNPN and SVGIG (reference sequence). Trimming removed 0 bases from V and 0 bases from J, with 9 bases in between. The CDR3 coding sequence is TGTGCCTGGAGTGTCAGCGGGCGCTCTGGAAACACCATATATTTT. As protein: CAWSVSGRSGNTIYF.

The chain combines TRBV5-1 with TRBJ2-7, with D perhaps matching TRBD2 (6 bases). The CDR3 covers 13 residues. Germline CDR1 reads SGHRS; CDR2 reads YFSETQ. V shed 3 bases and J shed 4 bases, with 11 bases lying between them. CDR3 protein: CASSWLAPYEQYF. The CDR3 DNA is TGCGCCAGCAGCTGGCTAGCGCCGTACGAGCAGTACTTC.